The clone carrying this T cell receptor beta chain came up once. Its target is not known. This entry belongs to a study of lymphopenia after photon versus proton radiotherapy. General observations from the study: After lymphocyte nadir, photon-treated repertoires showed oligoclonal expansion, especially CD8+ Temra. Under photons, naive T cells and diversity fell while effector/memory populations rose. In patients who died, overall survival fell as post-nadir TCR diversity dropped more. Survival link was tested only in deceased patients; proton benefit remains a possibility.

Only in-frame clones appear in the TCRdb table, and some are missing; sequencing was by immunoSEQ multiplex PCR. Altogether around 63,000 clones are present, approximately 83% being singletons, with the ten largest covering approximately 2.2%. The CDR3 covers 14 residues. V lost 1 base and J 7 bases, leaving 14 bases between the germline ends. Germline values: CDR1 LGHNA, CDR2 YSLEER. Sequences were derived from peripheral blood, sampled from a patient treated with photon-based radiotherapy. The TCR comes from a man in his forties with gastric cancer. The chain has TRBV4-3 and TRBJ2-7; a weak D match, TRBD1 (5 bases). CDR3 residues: CASSQVAGAGEQYF. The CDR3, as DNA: TGCGCCAGCAGCCAAGTCGCTGGGGCTGGGGAGCAGTACTTC.